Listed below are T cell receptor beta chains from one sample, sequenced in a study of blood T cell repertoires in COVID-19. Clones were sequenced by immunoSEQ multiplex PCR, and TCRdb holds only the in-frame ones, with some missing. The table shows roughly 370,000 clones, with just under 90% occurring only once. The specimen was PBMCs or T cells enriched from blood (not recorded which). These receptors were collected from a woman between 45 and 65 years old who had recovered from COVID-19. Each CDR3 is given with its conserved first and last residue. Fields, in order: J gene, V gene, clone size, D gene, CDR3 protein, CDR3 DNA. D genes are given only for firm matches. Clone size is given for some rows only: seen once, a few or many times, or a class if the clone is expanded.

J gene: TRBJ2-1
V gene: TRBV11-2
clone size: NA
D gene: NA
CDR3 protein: CASSLAQGSVYNEQFF
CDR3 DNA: TGTGCCAGCAGCTTAGCCCAGGGTTCGGTCTACAATGAGCAGTTCTTC

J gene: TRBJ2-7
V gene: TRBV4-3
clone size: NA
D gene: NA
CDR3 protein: CASSQVLDGRYEQYF
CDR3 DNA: TGCGCCAGCAGCCAAGTCCTAGACGGAAGATACGAGCAGTACTTC

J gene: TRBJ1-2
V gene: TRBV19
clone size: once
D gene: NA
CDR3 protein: CASSIWSFGGYTF
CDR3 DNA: TGTGCCAGTAGTATATGGAGTTTCGGTGGCTACACCTTC

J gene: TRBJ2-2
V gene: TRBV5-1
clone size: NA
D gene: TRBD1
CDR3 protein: CASSGGQSANTGELFF
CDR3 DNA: TGCGCCAGCAGCGGGGGACAGAGCGCGAACACCGGGGAGCTGTTTTTT

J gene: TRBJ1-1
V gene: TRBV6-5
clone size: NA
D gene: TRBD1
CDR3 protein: CASGRDRGPYTEAFF
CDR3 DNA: TGTGCCAGCGGCCGGGACAGGGGACCCTACACTGAAGCTTTCTTT

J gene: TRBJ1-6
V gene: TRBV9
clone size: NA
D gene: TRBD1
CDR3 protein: CASSASVGTGGSPLHF
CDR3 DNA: TGTGCCAGCAGCGCGTCGGTCGGGACAGGGGGCTCACCCCTCCACTTT

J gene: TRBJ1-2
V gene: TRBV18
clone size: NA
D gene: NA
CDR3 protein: CASSPSDSRTYTF
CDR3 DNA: TGTGCCAGCTCACCCTCGGACAGCCGGACATACACCTTC

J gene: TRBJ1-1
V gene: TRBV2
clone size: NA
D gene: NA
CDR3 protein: CASSDPAGGTEAFF
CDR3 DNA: TGTGCCAGCAGCGACCCTGCGGGCGGGACTGAAGCTTTCTTT

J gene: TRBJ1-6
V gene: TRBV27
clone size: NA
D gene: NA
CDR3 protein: CASKVDTYNSPLHF
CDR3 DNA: TGTGCCAGCAAGGTTGACACCTATAATTCACCCCTCCACTTT

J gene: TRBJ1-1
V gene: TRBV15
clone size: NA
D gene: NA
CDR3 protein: CATSRAGGRSEAFF
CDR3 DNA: TGTGCCACCAGCAGAGCGGGAGGGAGGTCTGAAGCTTTCTTT

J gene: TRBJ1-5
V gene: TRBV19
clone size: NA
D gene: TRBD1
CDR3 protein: CASSHRGRSNQPQHF
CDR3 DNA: TGTGCCAGTAGTCACAGGGGGCGAAGCAATCAGCCCCAGCATTTT

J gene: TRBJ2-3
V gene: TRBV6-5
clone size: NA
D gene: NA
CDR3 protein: CASSRQDRADTQYF
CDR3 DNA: TGTGCCAGCAGTCGACAGGATCGGGCAGATACGCAGTATTTT

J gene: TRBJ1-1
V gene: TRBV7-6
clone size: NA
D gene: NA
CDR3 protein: CASSLRQNTEAFF
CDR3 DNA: TGTGCCAGCAGCTTAAGACAGAACACTGAAGCTTTCTTT

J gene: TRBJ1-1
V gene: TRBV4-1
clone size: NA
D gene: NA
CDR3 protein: CASSQNDRSYTEAFF
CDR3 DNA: TGCGCCAGCAGCCAAAATGACAGGTCATATACTGAAGCTTTCTTT

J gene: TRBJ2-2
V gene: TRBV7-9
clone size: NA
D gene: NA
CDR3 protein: CASSSRGAGELFF
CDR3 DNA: TGTGCCAGCAGCTCCAGGGGCGCCGGGGAGCTGTTTTTT

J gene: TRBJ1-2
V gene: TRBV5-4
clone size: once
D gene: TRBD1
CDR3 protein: CASSPTGTVYGYTF
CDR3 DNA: TGTGCCAGCAGCCCCACCGGGACAGTCTATGGCTACACCTTC

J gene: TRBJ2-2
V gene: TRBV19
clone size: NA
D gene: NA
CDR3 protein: CASSIRSRRPGELFF
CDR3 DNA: TGTGCCAGTAGTATACGCTCGCGGAGGCCCGGGGAGCTGTTTTTT

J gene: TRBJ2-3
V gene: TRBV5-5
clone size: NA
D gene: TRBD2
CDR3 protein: CASSLAVRAGVNTDTQYF
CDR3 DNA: TGTGCCAGCAGCTTGGCCGTTAGGGCGGGGGTTAACACAGATACGCAGTATTTT

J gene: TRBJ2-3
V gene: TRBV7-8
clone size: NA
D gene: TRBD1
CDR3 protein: CASSLALRDRVGPDTQYF
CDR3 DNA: TGTGCCAGCAGCTTAGCGCTTCGAGACAGGGTTGGTCCAGATACGCAGTATTTT

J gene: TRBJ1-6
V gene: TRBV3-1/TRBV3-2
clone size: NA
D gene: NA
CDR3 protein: CASSPGRGNSPLHF
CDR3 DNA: TGTGCCAGCAGCCCAGGGAGGGGGAATTCACCCCTCCACTTT

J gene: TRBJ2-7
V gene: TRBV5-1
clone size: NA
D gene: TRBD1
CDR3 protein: CASSATGTANYEQYF
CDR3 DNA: TGCGCCAGCAGCGCCACCGGGACAGCCAACTACGAGCAGTACTTC

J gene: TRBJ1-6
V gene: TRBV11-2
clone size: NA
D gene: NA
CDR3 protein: CASSLVHGAGSPLHF
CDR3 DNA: TGTGCCAGCAGCTTAGTCCACGGGGCGGGGAGCCCCCTCCACTTT

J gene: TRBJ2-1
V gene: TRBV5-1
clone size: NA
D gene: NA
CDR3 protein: CASRGTTYNEQFF
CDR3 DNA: TGCGCCAGCCGTGGCACTACCTACAATGAGCAGTTCTTC

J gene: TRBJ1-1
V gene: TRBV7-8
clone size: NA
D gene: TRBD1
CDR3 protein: CASSRIWYRQGENTEAFF
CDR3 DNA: TGTGCCAGCTCGCGGATTTGGTATAGACAGGGGGAGAACACTGAAGCTTTCTTT

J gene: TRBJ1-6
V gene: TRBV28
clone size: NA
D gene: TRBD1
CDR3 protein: CASYSGQGNSPLHF
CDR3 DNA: TGTGCCAGCTACTCGGGACAGGGGAATTCACCCCTCCACTTT

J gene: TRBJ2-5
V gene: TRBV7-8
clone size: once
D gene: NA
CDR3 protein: CASSSRETQYF
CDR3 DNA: TGTGCCAGCAGCTCCAGAGAGACCCAGTACTTC

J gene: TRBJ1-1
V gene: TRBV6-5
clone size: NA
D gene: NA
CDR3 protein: CASSSLVDPLVTEAFF
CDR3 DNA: TGTGCCAGCAGTTCTCTCGTCGATCCTTTAGTGACTGAAGCTTTCTTT

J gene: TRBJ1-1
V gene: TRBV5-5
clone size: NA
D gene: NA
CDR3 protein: CASTRKVREVETEAFF
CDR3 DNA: TGTGCCAGCACCCGGAAGGTCAGGGAAGTGGAAACTGAAGCTTTCTTT

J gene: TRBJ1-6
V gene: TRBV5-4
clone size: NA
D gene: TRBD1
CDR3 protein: CASSSGQGYNSPLHF
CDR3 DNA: TGTGCCAGCAGCTCGGGACAGGGGTATAATTCACCCCTCCACTTT

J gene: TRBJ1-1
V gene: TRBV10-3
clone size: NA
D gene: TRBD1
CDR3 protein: CAIGGGQGAVTEAFF
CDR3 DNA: TGTGCCATCGGCGGCGGACAGGGGGCAGTCACTGAAGCTTTCTTT

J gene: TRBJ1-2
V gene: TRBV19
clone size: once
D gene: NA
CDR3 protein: CASSIGGARRYTF
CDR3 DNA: TGTGCCAGTAGTATAGGAGGAGCCCGTCGCTACACCTTC

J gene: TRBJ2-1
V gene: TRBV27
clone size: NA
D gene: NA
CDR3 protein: CASSLYSGRGYNEQFF
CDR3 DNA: TGTGCCAGCAGTTTATACAGCGGCAGAGGATACAATGAGCAGTTCTTC

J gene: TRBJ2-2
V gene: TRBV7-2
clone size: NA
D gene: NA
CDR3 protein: CASSLMRTRIGELFF
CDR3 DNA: TGTGCCAGCAGCTTAATGCGCACTCGTATAGGGGAGCTGTTTTTT

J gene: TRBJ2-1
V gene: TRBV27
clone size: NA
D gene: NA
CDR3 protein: CASKATGSYNEQFF
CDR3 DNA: TGTGCCAGCAAAGCGACAGGCTCCTACAATGAGCAGTTCTTC

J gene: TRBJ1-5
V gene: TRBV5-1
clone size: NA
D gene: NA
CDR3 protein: CASSPGELDQPQHF
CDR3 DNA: TGCGCCAGCAGCCCGGGGGAACTGGATCAGCCCCAGCATTTT

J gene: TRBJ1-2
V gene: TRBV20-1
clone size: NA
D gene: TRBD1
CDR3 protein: CRDRGARGYTF
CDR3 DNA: TGCAGGGACAGGGGGGCTCGTGGCTACACCTTC

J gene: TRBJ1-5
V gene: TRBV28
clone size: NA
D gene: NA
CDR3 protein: CASSGIPYQPQHF
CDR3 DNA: TGTGCCAGCAGCGGTATCCCATATCAGCCCCAGCATTTT

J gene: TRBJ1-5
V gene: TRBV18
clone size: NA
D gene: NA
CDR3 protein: CASSPGLSQPQHF
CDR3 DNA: TGTGCCAGCTCTCCCGGTTTAAGTCAGCCCCAGCATTTT

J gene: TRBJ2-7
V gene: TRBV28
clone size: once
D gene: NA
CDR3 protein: CASSLWGALYEQYF
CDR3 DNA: TGTGCCAGCAGTTTATGGGGGGCTCTCTACGAGCAGTACTTC

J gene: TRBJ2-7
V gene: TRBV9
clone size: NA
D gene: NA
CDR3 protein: CASSVGAGDSYEQYF
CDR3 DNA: TGTGCCAGCAGCGTAGGGGCAGGCGACTCCTACGAGCAGTACTTC

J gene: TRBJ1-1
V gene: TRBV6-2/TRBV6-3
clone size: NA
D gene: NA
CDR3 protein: CASSRHQLNTEAFF
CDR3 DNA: TGTGCCAGCAGTAGACACCAGCTGAACACTGAAGCTTTCTTT

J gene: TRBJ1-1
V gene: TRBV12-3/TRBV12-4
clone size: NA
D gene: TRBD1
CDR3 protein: CASSRGHTEAFF
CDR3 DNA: TGTGCCAGCAGCAGGGGGCACACTGAAGCTTTCTTT

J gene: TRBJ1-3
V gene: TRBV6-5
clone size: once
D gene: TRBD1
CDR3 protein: CASRTGTGAGNTIYF
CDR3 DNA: TGTGCCAGCAGAACCGGGACAGGGGCTGGAAACACCATATATTTT

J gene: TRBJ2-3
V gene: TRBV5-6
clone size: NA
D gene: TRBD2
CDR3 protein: CASSLLLAGAKNTDTQYF
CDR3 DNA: TGTGCCAGCAGCCTCCTACTAGCGGGGGCCAAAAACACAGATACGCAGTATTTT

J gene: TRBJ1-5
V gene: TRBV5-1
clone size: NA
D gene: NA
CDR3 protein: CASSLEGVSNQPQHF
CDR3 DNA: TGCGCCAGCAGCTTGGAGGGGGTTAGCAATCAGCCCCAGCATTTT

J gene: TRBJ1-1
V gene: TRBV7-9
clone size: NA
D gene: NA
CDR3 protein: CASSVQVPHAEAFF
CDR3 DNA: TGTGCCAGCAGCGTACAGGTTCCCCACGCTGAAGCTTTCTTT